This T cell receptor beta chain stems from a study of shared clonotypes between healthy human individuals. Study at large: A donor's plate count was three for CD4 naive and three for CD4 memory; CD8 naive had two and CD8 memory one.

Naive CD8 cells lacked CD45RO and underwent positive selection for CCR7, leaving out terminally differentiated effector memory CD45RA+ cells. Sequencing was performed with immunoSEQ multiplex PCR; in TCRdb, only in-frame clones are kept and a portion is missing. The profile shows some 2.1 million clones, roughly 93% of them singletons. With regard to this clone: Antigen specificity is unknown.

Study conclusions and caveats: It was only blood that was sampled, and tissue repertoires likely differ. Naive subsets tended to show greater estimated richness than memory subsets.

Germline V lookup: CDR1 MNHEY, CDR2 SVGAGI. This CDR3 has 14 residues. The ends were cut back, 2 bases at V and 2 bases at J, with 10 bases in the middle. Sequenced: naive CD8+ T cells from PBMCs. This clonotype originated in a man aged 18 to 35 in good health. Some clones in this sample may be carry-over from other donors' samples. J is TRBJ2-7 and V is TRBV6-5, with D unclear. The CDR3 region has the DNA TGTGCCAGCAGTTACACCCCAGAGGCCTACGAGCAGTACTTC. Amino acids: CASSYTPEAYEQYF.